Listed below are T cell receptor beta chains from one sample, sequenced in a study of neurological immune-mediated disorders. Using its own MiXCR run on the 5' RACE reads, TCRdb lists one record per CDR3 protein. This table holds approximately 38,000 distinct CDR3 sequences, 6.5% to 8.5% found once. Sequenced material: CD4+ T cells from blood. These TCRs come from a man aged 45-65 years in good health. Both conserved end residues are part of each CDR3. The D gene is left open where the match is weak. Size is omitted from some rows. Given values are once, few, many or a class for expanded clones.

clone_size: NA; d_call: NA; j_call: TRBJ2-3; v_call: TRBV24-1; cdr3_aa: CATSDQRRGEGTDTQYF; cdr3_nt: TGTGCCACCAGTGACCAGCGGCGAGGGGAAGGCACAGATACGCAGTATTTT
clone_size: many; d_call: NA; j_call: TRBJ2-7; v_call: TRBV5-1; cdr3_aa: CASSFEGTGYEQYF; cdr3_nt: TGCGCCAGCAGCTTCGAGGGGACGGGATACGAGCAGTACTTC
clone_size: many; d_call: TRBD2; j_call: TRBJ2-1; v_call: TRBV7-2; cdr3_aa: CASRRTSQGDEQFF; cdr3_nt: TGTGCCAGCAGACGGACTAGCCAAGGGGATGAGCAGTTCTTC
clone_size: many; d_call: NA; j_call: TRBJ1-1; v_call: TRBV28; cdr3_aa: CASSLGRMKAFF; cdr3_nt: TGTGCCAGCAGCCTCGGCCGAATGAAGGCTTTCTTT
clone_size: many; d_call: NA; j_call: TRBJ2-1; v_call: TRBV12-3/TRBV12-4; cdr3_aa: CASSLSQGQFF; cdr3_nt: TGTGCCAGCAGTTTATCTCAGGGGCAGTTCTTC
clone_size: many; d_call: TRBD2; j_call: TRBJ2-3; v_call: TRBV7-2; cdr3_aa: CASSLAGAGALPSTDTQYF; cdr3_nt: TGTGCCAGCAGCCTAGCCGGAGCGGGAGCGCTACCTAGCACAGATACGCAGTATTTT
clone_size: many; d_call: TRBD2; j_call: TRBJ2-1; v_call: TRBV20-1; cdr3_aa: CSADPTSGNYNEQFF; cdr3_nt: TGCAGTGCTGACCCTACTAGCGGGAACTACAATGAGCAGTTCTTC
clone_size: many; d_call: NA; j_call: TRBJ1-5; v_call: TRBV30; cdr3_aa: CAWSVDSNQPQHF; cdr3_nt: TGTGCCTGGAGTGTTGATAGCAATCAGCCCCAGCATTTT
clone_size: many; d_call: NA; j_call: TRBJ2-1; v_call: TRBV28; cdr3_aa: CASSAWGTYNEQFF; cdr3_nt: TGTGCCAGCAGTGCCTGGGGGACCTACAATGAGCAGTTCTTC
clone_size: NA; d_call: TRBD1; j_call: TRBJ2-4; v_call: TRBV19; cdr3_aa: CASSFLRDRVHIQYF; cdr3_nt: TGTGCCAGTAGTTTCCTTCGGGACAGGGTGCACATTCAGTACTTC
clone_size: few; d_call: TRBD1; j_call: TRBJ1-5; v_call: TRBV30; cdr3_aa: CAWARGTGNQPQHF; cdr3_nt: TGTGCCTGGGCCAGGGGGACAGGCAATCAGCCCCAGCATTTT
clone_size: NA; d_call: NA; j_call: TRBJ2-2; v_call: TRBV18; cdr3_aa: CASSLRNRADTGELFF; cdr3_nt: TGTGCCAGCTCACTCCGAAACAGGGCAGACACCGGGGAGCTGTTTTTT
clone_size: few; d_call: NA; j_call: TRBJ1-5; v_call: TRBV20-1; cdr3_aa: CSARDLDYSNQPQHF; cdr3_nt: TGCAGTGCTAGGGATCTAGATTATAGCAATCAGCCCCAGCATTTT
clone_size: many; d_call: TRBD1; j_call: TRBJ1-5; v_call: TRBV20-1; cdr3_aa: CSAPGQGNQPQHF; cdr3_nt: TGCAGTGCCCCGGGACAGGGGAATCAGCCCCAGCATTTT
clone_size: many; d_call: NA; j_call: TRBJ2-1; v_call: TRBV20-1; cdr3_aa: CSASRGHRFYNEQFF; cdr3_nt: TGCAGTGCTAGTCGGGGGCACCGATTTTACAATGAGCAGTTCTTC
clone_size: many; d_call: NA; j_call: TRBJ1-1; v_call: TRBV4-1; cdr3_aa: CASSQPRDTNTEAFF; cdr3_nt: TGCGCCAGCAGCCAGCCCCGGGACACCAACACTGAAGCTTTCTTT